The following is a T cell receptor (beta chain) sequence with its context. These data belong to a study of blood T cell repertoires in COVID-19. Study in general: The study drew acute and convalescent COVID-19 samples from the United States, Italy and Spain. In each case, the material was cDNA or gDNA derived from T cells, B-cell-depleted T cells, or PBMCs.

Under the authors' procedure: For nucleated cells, counts were estimated from reference gene primer amplification. Using immunoSEQ multiplex PCR, the repertoire was profiled, and TCRdb retains in-frame clones only, with some absent. V, J and clone size were drawn from that table, and D and trimming were deduced from the DNA. The sample shows about 230,000 clones, 83% of them seen only once. This CDR3 has 17 residues. Germline CDR1 MNHEY, CDR2 SMNVEV (reference sequence). Losses at the gene ends were 5 bases for V and 2 bases for J; bases not matched to a gene: 13. This clonotype was sampled from a woman in her 70s with active or convalescent COVID-19. Sequencing used peripheral blood. The chain joins TRBV27 to TRBJ2-7; 9 nucleotides match TRBD2. The CDR3 region is CASSHRSQGLAPYEQYF. CDR3 sequence (DNA): TGTGCCAGCAGTCACAGATCACAGGGACTAGCCCCCTACGAGCAGTACTTC.